This T cell receptor (beta chain) was identified in a study of control samples from healthy donors and cancer patients. V lost 4 bases and J 5 bases, leaving 11 bases between the germline ends. The CDR3 sequence is 13 residues long. Germline V gene sequence: CDR1 SNHLY, CDR2 FYNNEI. The protocol was immunoSEQ multiplex PCR, while the TCRdb copy is restricted to in-frame clones and leaves out a portion. The sample has fewer than 200,000 clones, approximately 92% seen once. Sequencing used blood. This rearrangement joins TRBV2 to TRBJ1-2; D call uncertain. The source is a man aged 18 to 30 in good health. CDR3 region: CASSADGEYGYTF. In DNA form, the CDR3 reads TGTGCCAGCAGTGCGGACGGAGAGTATGGCTACACCTTC.